Below, 9 T cell receptor beta chains from the same sample are listed, as sequenced in a study of blood T cell repertoires in COVID-19 (dated by TCRdb to 2018 to 2020). Receptors were amplified or captured by the immunoSEQ multiplex PCR assay. This is the immuneACCESS table as TCRdb keeps it, with only in-frame sequences that have V and J called. A part of the clones is gone; compared with another copy, unresolved V genes explain less than half, and the rest is unexplained. For this sample the table gives around 300,000 clones, of which approximately 89% were detected only once. Around 5% of the sample is taken by the ten largest. Sequenced sample: PBMCs or T cells enriched from blood (not recorded which). Receptor source: a man aged 25 to 40 who had recovered from COVID-19.

The chain's CDR3 is CASTTYTF. Written as DNA, the CDR3 is TGTGCCAGCACCACTTACACCTTC. V gene TRBV2 combines with J gene TRBJ1-2; unclear D gene. CDR3 length equals 8 residues. Trimming took off 7 bases at V and 11 bases at J, with 5 bases between the two ends. The germline gives CDR1 SNHLY, CDR2 FYNNEI.

The chain carries TRBV30 and TRBJ1-1; 8 positions match TRBD1. J was trimmed by 5 bases and V by 5 bases; bases with no gene match: 10. Germline CDR1 is GTSNPN and CDR2 is SVGIG (reference sequence). The CDR3 consists of 14 residues. The CDR3 loop is CAWQRTGRDTEAFF. CDR3 in DNA: TGTGCCTGGCAACGGACAGGGAGAGATACTGAAGCTTTCTTT.

This rearrangement joins TRBV9 to TRBJ2-3; perhaps TRBD2 as D (5 bases). This CDR3 spans 16 amino acids. The germline gives CDR1 SGDLS, CDR2 YYNGEE. The V gene lost 4 bases and the J gene lost 2 bases, with 17 bases spanning the gap. The CDR3 DNA reads as TGTGCCAGCAGCCTTTCCCGGGTAGCGCTCACAGATACGCAGTATTTT. Its translation: CASSLSRVALTDTQYF.

The rearrangement uses TRBV30 and TRBJ1-3; D unclear. V lost 3 bases and J 0 bases, leaving 12 bases between the germline ends. This CDR3 has 15 residues. The germline CDR1 and CDR2 sequences are GTSNPN and SVGIG (reference sequence). This chain's CDR3 is CAWSPKEASGNTIYF. The CDR3 DNA reads TGTGCCTGGAGCCCCAAGGAGGCCTCTGGAAACACCATATATTTT.

The rearrangement uses TRBV2 and TRBJ2-1; the match to TRBD2 covers 10 bases. With 10 bases clipped from V and 9 bases from J, the junction kept 6 bases outside the gene matches. CDR1 and CDR2 from the germline V gene are SNHLY and FYNNEI. This CDR3 spans 12 amino acids. CDR3 in amino acids: CATSSGGREQFF. The CDR3 DNA sequence: TGTGCCACTTCTAGCGGGGGACGTGAGCAGTTCTTC.

This sequence joins TRBV28 and TRBJ1-1, with a weak D call TRBD1 (5 bases). The CDR3 contains 19 residues. Per germline, CDR1 MDHEN and CDR2 SYDVKM. Between the trimmed V and J ends, which lost 2 bases and 0 bases, there was a span of 22 bases. The CDR3 sequence: CASSLGLAGQGGMNTEAFF. The CDR3 DNA reads TGTGCCAGCAGTTTAGGGTTGGCGGGGCAGGGTGGAATGAACACTGAAGCTTTCTTT.

This chain connects TRBV19 to TRBJ2-3; 11 bases agree with TRBD2. V shed 5 bases and J 5 bases; nucleotides not matched to a gene: 6. The CDR3 is 15 amino acids. Per germline, CDR1 LNHDA and CDR2 SQIVND (reference sequence). CDR3 in amino acids: CASSHSGGARDTQYF. CDR3 DNA: TGTGCCAGTAGTCATAGCGGGGGGGCCAGAGATACGCAGTATTTT.

The rearrangement uses TRBV30 and TRBJ1-2; D may be TRBD1 (6 bases). In germline, CDR1 is GTSNPN, CDR2 SVGIG (reference sequence). The CDR3 length is 12 residues. Trimming removed 4 bases at V and 4 bases at J, with 10 bases between. The CDR3 reads CAWTMGAYGYTF. In DNA form, the CDR3 reads TGTGCCTGGACCATGGGGGCCTATGGCTACACCTTC.

This rearrangement joins TRBV2 to TRBJ1-2, with 11 bases fitting TRBD1. Germline CDR1 SNHLY, CDR2 FYNNEI. This CDR3 region has 14 residues. The V segment lost 6 bases and the J segment 5 bases; nucleotides outside the gene matches: 5. Written as DNA, the CDR3 is TGTGCCAGCAGCAGGGACAGGGGGAGATATGGCTACACCTTC. Its translation is CASSRDRGRYGYTF.